This T cell receptor beta chain is drawn from a study of T cell responses to AZD1222 COVID-19 vaccine. Turning to the study itself: Second-dose intervals of approximately 4 or approximately 12 weeks were pooled.

Here immunoSEQ multiplex PCR was the method, and the copy in TCRdb shows in-frame clones only, minus some. The data contain 120,000 or so clones, about 87% of them singletons. The CDR3 is made up of 14 amino acids. Germline V gene sequence: CDR1 SEHNR, CDR2 FQNEAQ (reference sequence). Deletions cut 0 bases from V and 0 bases from J, with 5 bases between. The receptor was derived from an adult in good health. The specimen was peripheral blood, collected on day 0 of AZD1222 vaccination. This rearrangement joins TRBV7-9 to TRBJ1-1; D is unclear. The CDR3 DNA sequence: TGTGCCAGCAGCTTAGCCGGAATGAACACTGAAGCTTTCTTT. Residues: CASSLAGMNTEAFF.